Below are 21 T cell receptor beta chains sequenced from a single sample in a study of blood T cells in healthy people across ages. A sample-barcoded 5' primer and a J-beta primer mix were used in a second PCR of roughly 7 to 11 cycles. One entry per CDR3 protein results from TCRdb running MiXCR on the 5' RACE reads. This table has 600,000 to 800,000 distinct CDR3 sequences, 52% appearing once. The specimen sequenced was blood. All receptors come from an elderly woman in good health.

The V and J genes are TRBV21-1 and TRBJ1-2. TRBV21-1 represents a pseudogene. The CDR3 consists of 14 residues. The CDR3 DNA is TGTGCCACCCCTCGAGCGGGGGGCGGCTATGGCTACACCTTC. Translated: CATPRAGGGYGYTF.

On this clonotype: This could be a read error, since a much larger clone is one nucleotide away. The J gene is TRBJ2-7, the V gene TRBV29-1; 9 bases are shared with TRBD1. The closer fit of TRBJ2-5 to the DNA end suggests the J call may be wrong. The CDR3 spans 14 residues. Germline CDR1 SQVTM, CDR2 ANQGSEA. CDR3 nucleotide sequence: TGCAGCGTCGACCCGACAGGGGGTCAAAAGACCCAGTACTTC. As protein: CSVDPTGGQKTQYF.

The rearrangement links TRBV25-1 to TRBJ2-1; the D is unclear. The CDR3 covers 12 residues. The germline gives CDR1 MGHDK, CDR2 SYGVNS. V lost 4 bases, J lost 8 bases, and 9 bases lay in between. This CDR3 reads CASSGNTDEQFF. In nucleotides, the CDR3 is TGTGCCAGCAGTGGCAACACGGATGAGCAGTTCTTC.

This clonotype appeared once. The rearrangement uses TRBV18 and TRBJ2-1, with 8 bases lining up with TRBD2. Germline V gene data show CDR1 as KGHSH and CDR2 as LQKENI. Trimming removed 3 bases from V and 9 bases from J; junction bases left unmatched: 10. The CDR3 runs 15 residues. This CDR3 reads CASSPTSGPTTEQFF. CDR3 DNA sequence: TGTGCCAGCTCACCCACTAGCGGACCTACTACTGAGCAGTTCTTC.

This clonotype appeared many times. The chain links TRBV7-9 to TRBJ1-2; 7 nucleotides agree with TRBD1. J lost 0 bases, V lost 2 bases, and 9 bases had no gene match. The CDR3 covers 17 residues. Germline CDR1 and CDR2: SEHNR and FQNEAQ (reference sequence). Written as DNA, the CDR3 is TGTGCCAGCAGCTTACTTGGCCGACAGGGAGCTAACTATGGCTACACCTTC. Its protein product is CASSLLGRQGANYGYTF.

This clonotype was seen more than once but under ten times. The chain couples TRBV7-2 to TRBJ1-5; D may be TRBD1 (5 bases). Per germline, CDR1 SGHTA and CDR2 FQGNSA. V gave up 4 bases and J gave up 3 bases, with 10 bases separating them. This CDR3 is 14 amino acids long. CDR3 sequence reads: CASSYDSSNQPQHF. As DNA, the CDR3 is TGTGCCAGCAGCTATGACAGCTCCAATCAGCCCCAGCATTTT.

This clonotype was detected many times. This may be a read error: a much more frequent sequence differs by one nucleotide. The chain is built from TRBV6-5 and TRBJ2-5; 9 bases are shared with TRBD2. The ends lost 6 bases at V and 11 bases at J; junction bases unmatched: 16. CDR3 length: 15 residues. Germline V gives CDR1 MNHEY, CDR2 SVGAGI. The CDR3 nucleotides read TGTGCCAGCAGCCCCCGCGTACTAGCGGGCCATCAGCAGTACTTC. Protein sequence: CASSPRVLAGHQQYF.

This clonotype has a count of ten or more. The chain has TRBV30 and TRBJ2-3; 10 bases match TRBD2. Germline trimming cut 5 bases from V and 1 base from J; bases unmatched to any gene: 6. CDR3 length: 15 residues. Per germline, CDR1 GTSNPN and CDR2 SVGIG (reference sequence). DNA of the CDR3: TGTGCCTGGGGACGGACTAGCGGCCGCACAGATACGCAGTATTTT. As protein: CAWGRTSGRTDTQYF.

The V and J genes are TRBV7-8 and TRBJ2-3, with 7 positions matching TRBD2. The J segment lost 6 bases and the V segment lost 1 base, leaving 10 bases of the junction unmatched. CDR1 is SGHVS and CDR2 is FQNEAQ in the germline V gene. This CDR3 comprises 16 residues. CDR3 in DNA: TGTGCCAGCAGCTTAGGCCTGGGAGGGCCTATGGATACGCAGTATTTT. This codes for CASSLGLGGPMDTQYF.

The chain couples TRBV20-1 to TRBJ1-1; D gene uncertain. V lost 6 bases and J lost 6, with 11 bases in between. Germline CDR1 DFQATT, CDR2 SNEGSKA (reference sequence). The CDR3 consists of 11 residues. CDR3 nucleotide sequence: TGCAGTGCGTCCCGAAGTGCTGAAGCTTTCTTT. It codes for CSASRSAEAFF.

The V call is TRBV29-1, the J call TRBJ1-1; no clear D. There are 12 residues in the CDR3. Germline V gene data show CDR1 as SQVTM and CDR2 as ANQGSEA. V was cut by 0 bases and J by 7 bases, with 9 bases left in between. In nucleotides, the CDR3 is TGCAGCGTTGAAGACGGGGAGGTTGAAGCTTTCTTT. It encodes CSVEDGEVEAFF.

V and J are TRBV25-1 and TRBJ1-6; weak D call: TRBD1 (6 bases). The CDR3 is made up of 16 amino acids. Germline CDR1 MGHDK, CDR2 SYGVNS. Deletions cut 11 bases from V and 6 bases from J, with 23 bases between. CDR3 protein: CACSTSRGGFNSPLHF. The CDR3 DNA is TGTGCCTGCTCCACCTCCAGGGGAGGGTTTAATTCACCCCTCCACTTT.

As for this clonotype: Since a much larger clone is just one base distant, this may be a read error. The chain is built from TRBV28 and TRBJ2-4; 7 bases match TRBD1. The DNA end is more similar to TRBJ2-7, so the J call may be wrong. Per the germline V gene, CDR1 is MDHEN and CDR2 is SYDVKM. The CDR3 covers 13 residues. CDR3 in amino acids: CASRSWDSDEQYF. The CDR3 DNA follows: TGTGCCAGCAGATCTTGGGACAGCGACGAGCAGTACTTC.

This clonotype was seen a handful of times. This chain connects TRBV30 to TRBJ2-3; tentatively, D is TRBD2 (5 bases). Per the germline V gene, CDR1 is GTSNPN and CDR2 is SVGIG (reference sequence). V lost 1 base, J lost 1 base, and 12 bases lay in between. The CDR3 has 15 residues. The CDR3 nucleotides are TGTGCCTGGAGTGGCCAAGGGAGCCGCACAGATACGCAGTATTTT. This encodes CAWSGQGSRTDTQYF.

A word on this clonotype: A much larger clone sits a single nucleotide away, making a read error possible. The CDR3 region has the DNA TGTGCCAGCAGCTCGGCAAGGGACAGGGAGGGGGATGGCTACACCTTC. This sequence encodes CASSSARDREGDGYTF. The chain carries TRBV5-5 and TRBJ1-2; 9 bases are shared with TRBD1. Germline V lookup: CDR1 SGHKS, CDR2 YYEKEE (reference sequence). Trimming at V came to 3 bases and at J to 6 bases, leaving 12 bases not matched to a gene. The CDR3 is 16 residues long.

Ten or more counts support this clonotype. V usage is TRBV28 and J usage is TRBJ2-5; D is uncertain. Per the germline V gene, CDR1 is MDHEN and CDR2 is SYDVKM. V lost 3 bases and J 1 base, leaving 15 bases between the germline ends. The CDR3 length is 16 residues. The CDR3 bases are TGTGCCAGCAGTTTGAGGCAGCTTCAATCCCAAGAGACCCAGTACTTC. Translating gives CASSLRQLQSQETQYF.

This clonotype was found many times. The rearrangement uses TRBV2 and TRBJ2-1; 7 nucleotides agree with TRBD2. Germline CDR1 SNHLY, CDR2 FYNNEI. V lost 7 bases, J lost 0 bases, and 9 bases stayed unmatched. The CDR3 extends over 16 amino acids. DNA for the CDR3: TGTGCCAGCAATCCCGGGGGGAGCAGCTCCTACAATGAGCAGTTCTTC. This translates into CASNPGGSSSYNEQFF. Drawing the rest from reference TRBV2 and TRBJ2-1, the complete variable domain is EPEVTQTPSHQVTQMGQEVILRCVPISNHLYFYWYRQILGQKVEFLVSFYNNEISEKSEIFDDQFSVERPDGSNFTLKIRSTKLEDSAMYFCASNPGGSSSYNEQFFGPGTRLTVL.

In DNA, the CDR3 is TGTGCCAGCAGCTTACAGGGGGCCACCGGGGAGCTGTTTTTT. As protein: CASSLQGATGELFF. The chain uses TRBV7-3 and TRBJ2-2; 8 nucleotides match TRBD1. CDR1 SGHTA and CDR2 FQGTGA come from the germline V gene. There are 14 residues in the CDR3. The V segment lost 2 bases and the J segment 4 bases; nucleotides outside the gene matches: 0.

This clonotype has just one count. The rearrangement joins TRBV6-6 to TRBJ1-2, with D possibly matching TRBD1 (6 bases). This CDR3 has 15 residues. Per germline, CDR1 MNHNY and CDR2 SVGAGI (reference sequence). Trimming removed 4 bases from V and 5 bases from J, with 17 bases in between. CDR3 DNA: TGTGCCAGCAGTTCCGGTTTCGGGGGGGCGTATGGCTACACCTTC. Protein product: CASSSGFGGAYGYTF.

This clonotype came up many times. V and J are TRBV5-1 and TRBJ2-1; no clear D. This CDR3 is 14 amino acids long. CDR1 is SGHRS and CDR2 is YFSETQ in the germline V gene. V was pared by 5 bases and J by 7 bases, with 16 bases between. For the CDR3, the DNA is TGCGCCAGCAGTCCCGAGCCAGGTCGGAATGAGCAGTTCTTC. It translates to CASSPEPGRNEQFF.

On this clonotype itself: A clone one base away is much larger, so this may be a read error. The chain has TRBV12-3 or TRBV12-4 and TRBJ2-1; D is ambiguous. The length of the CDR3 is 13 residues. The CDR3 DNA follows: TGTGCCAGCAGTTTCAATTTCGGCAATAAGCAGTTCTTC. It translates to CASSFNFGNKQFF.